These 32 T cell receptor beta chains were sequenced from one sample in a study of T cells in Graves' hyperthyroidism and ophthalmopathy. RNA transcripts gave rise to amplified TCR beta CDR3 regions. First-round RT-PCR targeting the TCR CDR3 was performed with the HTBI primer set. Using its own MiXCR run on the multiplex PCR reads, TCRdb lists one record per CDR3 protein. The sample lists 300,000 to 400,000 distinct CDR3 sequences, roughly a fifth occurring once. Sequencing used blood. These receptors all come from a woman aged 45-59 years with Graves' hyperthyroidism.

This clonotype showed up many times. The chain employs TRBV2 and TRBJ2-1; possible D gene TRBD2, 6 bases. The CDR3 covers 15 residues. The germline CDR1 and CDR2 sequences are SNHLY and FYNNEI. The V end lost 8 bases, the J end lost 7 bases, and 21 bases lay between the germline ends. CDR3 residues: CASGRAGPPGNEQFF. The CDR3 DNA is TGTGCCAGCGGCAGAGCGGGCCCCCCTGGGAATGAGCAGTTCTTC.

This clonotype is a singleton in its sample. At one end, the junction sequence differs from germline, possibly due to a read error. The V and J genes are TRBV11-3 and TRBJ1-5; TRBD1 matches 7 bases. The CDR3 is 13 residues long. In germline, CDR1 is SGHNT, CDR2 YENEEA. The chain's CDR3 is CASSSTGWEPQHF. CDR3 nucleotides: TGTGCCAGCAGCTCGACAGGGTGGGAGCCACAGCATTTT.

V and J are TRBV4-2 and TRBJ2-3; no reliable D call. V was pared by 0 bases and J by 0 bases, with 7 bases between. The germline gives CDR1 LGHNA, CDR2 YNFKEQ. This CDR3 region has 15 residues. The CDR3, as DNA: TGTGCCAGCAGCCAAGAGGCCTTGAGCACAGATACGCAGTATTTT. Protein sequence: CASSQEALSTDTQYF.

J is TRBJ2-3 and V is TRBV19; 7 bases line up with TRBD2. The CDR3 is 16 residues long. Losses at the gene ends were 7 bases for V and 8 bases for J; bases not matched to a gene: 18. CDR1 LNHDA and CDR2 SQIVND come from the germline V gene (reference sequence). The CDR3: CASTPGGGGGRGTQYF. The CDR3, as DNA: TGTGCCAGTACCCCCGGCGGGGGAGGCGGCCGCGGTACGCAGTATTTT.

The chain carries TRBV5-1 and TRBJ2-4; D might be TRBD1 (5 bases). With 0 bases removed from V and 7 bases from J, the gap between germline ends came to 8 bases. This CDR3 region has 13 residues. Germline CDR1 and CDR2: SGHRS and YFSETQ. The CDR3 protein is CASSLEPGNIQYF. In DNA form, the CDR3 reads TGCGCCAGCAGCTTGGAGCCAGGGAACATTCAGTACTTC.

This clonotype was detected many times. The J gene is TRBJ2-2, the V gene TRBV10-3; TRBD2 matches at 10 bases. Germline loops: CDR1 ENHRY, CDR2 SYGVKD. CDR3 length: 15 residues. V was pared by 10 bases and J by 4 bases, with 9 bases of the junction left unmatched. Written as DNA, the CDR3 is TGTGCCACGAGTCGGACTAGCGGAGGCACCGGGGAGCTGTTTTTT. Amino acid sequence: CATSRTSGGTGELFF.

J is TRBJ1-6 and V is TRBV5-1, with a tentative D call TRBD1 (5 bases). The CDR3 runs to 14 residues. V lost 4 bases and J 11 bases, leaving 16 bases between the germline ends. Germline lookup yields CDR1 SGHRS and CDR2 YFSETQ. The CDR3 sequence: CASSTGDSVPPLHF. CDR3 bases: TGCGCCAGCAGCACCGGAGACAGTGTTCCACCCCTCCACTTT.

This clonotype has ten or more counts. The genes are TRBV7-3 and TRBJ2-7, with a possible D match to TRBD2 (6 bases). The CDR3 sequence is 13 residues long. Looked up from germline, CDR1 is SGHTA and CDR2 is FQGTGA. V shed 5 bases and J shed 7 bases, with 15 bases lying between them. DNA for the CDR3: TGTGCCAGCAGCGCCGAAAGCGGGTGGGAGCAGTACTTC. Translating it yields CASSAESGWEQYF.

This clonotype was recorded at least ten times. The chain is built from TRBV5-8 and TRBJ2-1; 11 positions agree with TRBD2. Germline CDR1 SGHTS, CDR2 YDEGEE. The CDR3 is 17 residues long. Trimming took 2 bases from V and 5 from J; bases not matched to a gene: 9. CDR3 residues: CASSFHLLAGVNNEQFF. CDR3 bases: TGTGCCAGCAGCTTCCATCTACTAGCGGGGGTAAACAATGAGCAGTTCTTC.

This clonotype came up many times. The chain recombines TRBV10-3 with TRBJ1-1; 8 nucleotides align to TRBD1. This CDR3 comprises 14 residues. Germline CDR1 reads ENHRY; CDR2 reads SYGVKD. V was pared by 2 bases and J by 3 bases, with 2 bases of the junction left unmatched. Written as DNA, the CDR3 is TGTGCCATCAGTGAGGACAGGGGATACACTGAAGCTTTCTTT. Encoded protein: CAISEDRGYTEAFF.

J is TRBJ1-2 and V is TRBV27; a weak D match, TRBD1 (5 bases). This CDR3 comprises 15 residues. Looked up from germline, CDR1 is MNHEY and CDR2 is SMNVEV (reference sequence). Trimming took off 3 bases at V and 2 bases at J, with 13 bases between the two ends. DNA for the CDR3: TGTGCCAGCAGTTTCTCCGGGACGGGCAACTATGGCTACACCTTC. This encodes CASSFSGTGNYGYTF.

The V gene is TRBV20-1, the J gene TRBJ2-1; D remains ambiguous. The DNA end is more similar to TRBJ2-7, so the J call may be wrong. CDR1 DFQATT and CDR2 SNEGSKA come from the germline V gene (reference sequence). The CDR3 totals 11 residues. CDR3 in DNA: TGCAGTGCTAAGCCCTACAATGAGCAGTACTTC. This gives the protein CSAKPYNEQYF.

The genes are TRBV28 and TRBJ1-5; a weak D match, TRBD1 (5 bases). V gave up 5 bases and J gave up 2 bases, with 10 bases separating them. The V gene's germline CDR1 is MDHEN and CDR2 SYDVKM. The CDR3 runs to 14 residues. The chain's CDR3 is CASSPVGRNQPQHF. DNA of the CDR3: TGTGCCAGCAGTCCGGTGGGACGCAATCAGCCCCAGCATTTT.

The chain is built from TRBV4-2 and TRBJ1-4; tentative D call: TRBD1 (5 bases). Germline V gene data show CDR1 as LGHNA and CDR2 as YNFKEQ. This CDR3 has 15 residues. The germline V and J ends were trimmed by 3 bases and 6 bases, with 14 bases remaining between them. The CDR3 bases are TGTGCCAGCAGCCAGGACGGGACTGGAGATGAAAAACTGTTTTTT. Protein sequence: CASSQDGTGDEKLFF.

This clonotype was observed at least ten times. V and J are TRBV7-9 and TRBJ2-5; perhaps TRBD1 as D (6 bases). V was trimmed by 5 bases and J by 1 base, leaving 11 bases between them. Germline V gives CDR1 SEHNR, CDR2 FQNEAQ (reference sequence). The CDR3 totals 14 residues. CDR3 region: CASSPGTTQETQYF. The CDR3 DNA is TGTGCCAGCAGCCCCGGGACAACCCAAGAGACCCAGTACTTC.

This clonotype has at least ten counts. The chain couples TRBV4-1 to TRBJ1-4; D possibly corresponds to TRBD1 (5 bases). Trimming pared 6 bases from V and 0 bases from J, leaving 11 bases between. The CDR3 length is 15 residues. In germline, CDR1 is MGHRA, CDR2 YSYEKL. The DNA for the CDR3 is TGCGCCAGCAGGGACATGAGTGCAACTAATGAAAAACTGTTTTTT. Protein sequence: CASRDMSATNEKLFF.

This clonotype was detected only a few times. V usage is TRBV20-1 and J usage is TRBJ2-1; 14 positions match TRBD2. This CDR3 is built from 16 residues. In germline, CDR1 is DFQATT, CDR2 SNEGSKA (reference sequence). The junction had 15 bases not matched to a gene; V was cut back by 2 bases and J by 15 bases. This CDR3 is CSARPRGLAGARLGFF. In DNA form, the CDR3 reads TGCAGTGCTAGACCCAGGGGACTAGCGGGGGCCCGATTAGGGTTCTTC.

This clonotype was seen repeatedly, ten times or more. CDR3 residues: CASSLADSSSYNEQFF. For the CDR3, the DNA is TGCGCCAGCAGCTTGGCAGACAGTAGCTCCTACAATGAGCAGTTCTTC. The V gene is TRBV5-1, the J gene TRBJ2-1; D is perhaps TRBD1 (5 bases). V gave up 0 bases and J gave up 0 bases, with 10 bases separating them. Germline loops: CDR1 SGHRS, CDR2 YFSETQ. This CDR3 has 16 residues.

This clonotype was counted ten times or more. CDR3: CASSWDRGQSTGELFF. CDR3 sequence (DNA): TGTGCCAGCAGTTGGGACAGGGGGCAGTCCACCGGGGAGCTGTTTTTT. This sequence joins TRBV6-1 and TRBJ2-2, with 12 bases lining up with TRBD1. V shed 5 bases and J 4 bases; nucleotides not matched to a gene: 5. This CDR3 contains 16 residues. CDR1 is MNHNS and CDR2 is SASEGT in the germline V gene.

This clonotype has a count of ten or more. V usage is TRBV7-9 and J usage is TRBJ1-4; TRBD1 matches at 9 bases. V was clipped by 3 bases and J by 7 bases; unmatched bases: 6. Per germline, CDR1 SEHNR and CDR2 FQNEAQ (reference sequence). This CDR3 comprises 15 residues. The CDR3 reads CASSFLGTGSEKLFF. The CDR3 DNA sequence: TGTGCCAGCAGCTTCCTCGGGACAGGGAGTGAAAAACTGTTTTTT. The full variable domain, with the rest looked up from reference TRBV7-9 and TRBJ1-4, is DTGVSQNPRHKITKRGQNVTFRCDPISEHNRLYWYRQTLGQGPEFLTYFQNEAQLEKSRLLSDRFSAERPKGSFSTLEIQRTEQGDSAMYLCASSFLGTGSEKLFFGSGTQLSVL.

To note about this clonotype: At one of its ends the junction is not consistent with the germline gene, which may arise from a read error. V gene TRBV9 combines with J gene TRBJ1-2; D may be TRBD1 (6 bases). Germline values: CDR1 SGDLS, CDR2 YYNGEE. This CDR3 spans 12 amino acids. CDR3 region: CANSSTQGGYTF. The CDR3 DNA is TGTGCCAACAGCTCCACACAGGGTGGCTACACCTTC.

The chain employs TRBV4-1 and TRBJ2-7, with D hard to call. CDR3 length: 16 amino acids. V was shortened by 1 base and J by 3 bases, with 16 bases between the two germline ends. Germline-derived CDR1 and CDR2 are MGHRA and YSYEKL. For the CDR3, the DNA is TGCGCCAGCAGCCAAGTTTCTTCTGTTGAGCACTACGAGCAGTACTTC. The encoded protein is CASSQVSSVEHYEQYF.

This chain joins TRBV3-1 and TRBJ2-1; D is perhaps TRBD2 (6 bases). V gave up 5 bases and J gave up 5 bases, with 13 bases separating them. Germline CDR1 reads LGHDT; CDR2 reads YNNKEL (reference sequence). This CDR3 has 14 residues. This CDR3 is CASSSGAGNNEQFF. In nucleotides, the CDR3 is TGTGCCAGCAGCTCCGGGGCGGGGAACAATGAGCAGTTCTTC.

This clonotype has more than one count but fewer than ten. The V call is TRBV3-1, the J call TRBJ2-5, with a weak D call TRBD2 (6 bases). Germline V gene lookup returns CDR1 LGHDT and CDR2 YNNKEL (reference sequence). Trimming removed 0 bases at V and 5 bases at J, with 13 bases between. This CDR3 contains 15 residues. The CDR3 sequence: CASSQDWRTTETQYF. CDR3 DNA sequence: TGTGCCAGCAGCCAAGATTGGCGGACTACGGAGACCCAGTACTTC.

The rearrangement links TRBV20-1 to TRBJ1-2; D might be TRBD1 (5 bases). CDR3 length equals 12 residues. The V end was cut by 3 bases, the J end by 4 bases, with 9 bases between. Germline V gene data show CDR1 as DFQATT and CDR2 as SNEGSKA (reference sequence). CDR3 sequence: CSARTGTYGYTF. CDR3 coding DNA: TGCAGTGCTAGGACGGGGACCTATGGCTACACCTTC.

This clonotype was detected ten times or more. The rearrangement joins TRBV13 to TRBJ2-7; the D call may be TRBD1 or TRBD2 (5 bases each). The V gene's germline CDR1 is PRHDT and CDR2 FYEKMQ (reference sequence). V gave up 0 bases and J gave up 2 bases, with 11 bases separating them. The CDR3 consists of 15 residues. In nucleotides, the CDR3 is TGTGCCAGCAGCTTAGGCCGGGGCAGTACCTACGAGCAGTACTTC. This gives the protein CASSLGRGSTYEQYF.

Many counts were recorded for this clonotype. The chain carries TRBV5-5 and TRBJ1-1; 7 bases are shared with TRBD1. The CDR3 runs to 17 residues. V shed 4 bases, J shed 2 bases, and the junction held 14 bases outside the gene matches. CDR1 is SGHKS, CDR2 YYEKEE, per germline (reference sequence). The CDR3 region is CASSTRTGRRSNTEAFF. The CDR3 DNA reads TGTGCCAGCAGCACCCGGACAGGTAGGAGGAGCAACACTGAAGCTTTCTTT. The whole variable domain, remainder taken from reference TRBV5-5 and TRBJ1-1, is DAGVTQSPTHLIKTRGQQVTLRCSPISGHKSVSWYQQVLGQGPQFIFQYYEKEERGRGNFPDRFSARQFPNYSSELNVNALLLGDSALYLCASSTRTGRRSNTEAFFGQGTRLTVV.

This clonotype was counted a few times. The gene calls are TRBV9 and TRBJ1-5; D remains unclear. Trimming shortened V by 3 bases and J by 7 bases, and 8 bases separated the two germline ends. The CDR3 has 12 amino acids. Germline V gives CDR1 SGDLS, CDR2 YYNGEE. As DNA, the CDR3 is TGTGCCAGCAGCGCCGTGGGGCAGCCCCAGCATTTT. Amino acid sequence: CASSAVGQPQHF.

The genes are TRBV29-1 and TRBJ2-3; D possibly corresponds to TRBD1 (6 bases). With 3 bases removed from V and 3 bases from J, the gap between germline ends came to 10 bases. The CDR3 runs 13 residues. Germline V gene sequence: CDR1 SQVTM, CDR2 ANQGSEA. For the CDR3, the DNA is TGCAGCGTTGAGGACAGTAGGACAGATACGCAGTATTTT. Translated, it gives CSVEDSRTDTQYF.

Many counts were recorded for this clonotype. This chain joins TRBV3-1 and TRBJ2-1; 7 nucleotides line up with TRBD2. The germline CDR1 and CDR2 sequences are LGHDT and YNNKEL (reference sequence). The CDR3 runs 16 residues. V dropped 0 bases and J dropped 5; count of bases not matched to a gene: 7. The CDR3 DNA is TGTGCCAGCAGCCAAGACGGAGCGGGAAAGAACAATGAGCAGTTCTTC. Translated: CASSQDGAGKNNEQFF.

This clonotype was found many times. The J gene is TRBJ1-1, the V gene TRBV6-1; D may be TRBD1 (5 bases). The CDR3 is 12 residues long. Germline assignment: CDR1 MNHNS and CDR2 SASEGT. V gave up 5 bases and J gave up 7 bases, with 11 bases separating them. CDR3 DNA: TGTGCCAGCAGTCCGGCCAGGGTTGAAGCTTTCTTT. This codes for CASSPARVEAFF.

The V gene is TRBV27, the J gene TRBJ2-7; a weak D match, TRBD2 (6 bases). Trimming removed 5 bases at V and 5 bases at J, with 16 bases between. The germline CDR1 and CDR2 sequences are MNHEY and SMNVEV (reference sequence). The length of the CDR3 is 14 residues. The CDR3 DNA follows: TGTGCCAGCAGTCCCGGTGGAGGAGGGAACGAGCAGTACTTC. As protein: CASSPGGGGNEQYF.